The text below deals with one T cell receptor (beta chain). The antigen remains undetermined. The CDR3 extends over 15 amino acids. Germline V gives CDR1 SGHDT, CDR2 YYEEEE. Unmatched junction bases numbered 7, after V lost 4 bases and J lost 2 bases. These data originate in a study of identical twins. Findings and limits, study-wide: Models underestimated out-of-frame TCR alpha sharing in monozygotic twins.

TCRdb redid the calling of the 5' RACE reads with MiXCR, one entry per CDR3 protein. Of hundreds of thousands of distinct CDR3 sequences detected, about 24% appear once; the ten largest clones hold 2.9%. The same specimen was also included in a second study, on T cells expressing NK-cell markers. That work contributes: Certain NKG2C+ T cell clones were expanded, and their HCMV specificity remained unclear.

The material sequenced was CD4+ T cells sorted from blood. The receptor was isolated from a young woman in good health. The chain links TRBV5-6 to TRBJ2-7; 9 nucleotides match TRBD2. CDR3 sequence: CASSIPSGEAYEQYF. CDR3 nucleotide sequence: TGTGCCAGCAGCATCCCTAGCGGGGAGGCCTACGAGCAGTACTTC.